This T cell receptor beta chain was observed in a study of CD8 T cells in Susac syndrome. Trimming stripped 5 bases from V and 3 bases from J, with 5 bases between. This CDR3 region has 11 residues. Reverse transcription of about 0.5 to 1 ug RNA used random hexamers. From the immunoSEQ multiplex PCR reads, TCRdb called clonotypes with MiXCR, one entry per CDR3 protein. The top ten hold around 0.087% of the sample, which has around 170,000 distinct CDR3 sequences, under 95% seen once. Sequencing of TCR beta, carried out with a high-throughput approach, was applied to CD8+ and CD4+ T cells from the blood.

The source of this sequence is a human donor in good health. What was sequenced was CD4+ T cells from PBMCs. This chain uses TRBV12-3 or TRBV12-4 with TRBJ2-7, with D unclear. CDR3 in amino acids: CASSPNYEQYF. As DNA, the CDR3 is TGTGCCAGCAGTCCCAACTACGAGCAGTACTTC.